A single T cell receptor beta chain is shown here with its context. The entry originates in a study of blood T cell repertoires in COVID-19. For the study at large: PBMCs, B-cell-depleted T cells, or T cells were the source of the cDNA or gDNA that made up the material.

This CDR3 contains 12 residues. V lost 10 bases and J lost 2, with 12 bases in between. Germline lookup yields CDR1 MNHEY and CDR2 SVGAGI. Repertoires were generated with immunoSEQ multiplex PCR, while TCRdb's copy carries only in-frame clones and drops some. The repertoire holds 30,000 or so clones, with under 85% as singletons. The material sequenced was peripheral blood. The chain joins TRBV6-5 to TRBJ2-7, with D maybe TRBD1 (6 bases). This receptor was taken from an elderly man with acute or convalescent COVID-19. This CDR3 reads CATGRTAYEQYF. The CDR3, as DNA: TGTGCCACCGGAAGGACAGCCTACGAGCAGTACTTC.